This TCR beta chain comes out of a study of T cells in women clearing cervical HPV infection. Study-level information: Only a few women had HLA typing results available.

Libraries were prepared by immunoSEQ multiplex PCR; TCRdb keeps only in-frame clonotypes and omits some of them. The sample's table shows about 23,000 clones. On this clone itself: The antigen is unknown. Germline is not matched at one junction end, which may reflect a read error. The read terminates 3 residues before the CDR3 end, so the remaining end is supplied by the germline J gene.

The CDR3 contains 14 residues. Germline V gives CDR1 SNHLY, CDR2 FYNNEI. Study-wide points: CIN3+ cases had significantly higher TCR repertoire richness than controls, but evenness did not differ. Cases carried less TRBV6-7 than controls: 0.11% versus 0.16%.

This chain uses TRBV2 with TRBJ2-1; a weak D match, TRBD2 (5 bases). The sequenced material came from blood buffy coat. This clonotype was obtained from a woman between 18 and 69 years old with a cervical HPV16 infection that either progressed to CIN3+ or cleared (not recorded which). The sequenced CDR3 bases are TGTGCCAGCAGTCCCGGGGATTCCTACAGTGAG. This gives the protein CASSPGDSYSE. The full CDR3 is CASSPGDSYSEQFF. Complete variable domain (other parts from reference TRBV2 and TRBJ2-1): EPEVTQTPSHQVTQMGQEVILRCVPISNHLYFYWYRQILGQKVEFLVSFYNNEISEKSEIFDDQFSVERPDGSNFTLKIRSTKLEDSAMYFCASSPGDSYSEQFFGPGTRLTVL.